This T cell receptor (beta chain) was found in a study of monozygotic twins with inflammatory bowel disease. Study-level findings and limits: No separation of different T cell subtypes was possible. People with IBD had fewer clonotypes in common with others than healthy twins did, especially with disease activity.

CDR1 is DFQATT, CDR2 SNEGSKA, per germline (reference sequence). This CDR3 spans 15 amino acids. In regard to this clonotype: What it recognizes is unknown.

The unique tags termed UMIs, each holding a 6-nucleotide sample barcode, were added by means of template switching. TCRdb reanalyzed the 5' RACE reads and collapses them to one entry per CDR3 protein, without DNA. This sample's clone table lists about 160,000 distinct CDR3 sequences. Sample: blood. The chain carries TRBV20-1 and TRBJ2-1. This sequence was found in a human donor with ulcerative colitis or Crohn's disease, or a healthy co-twin of an affected twin (not recorded which). The CDR3: CSARDAGSSYNEQFF.